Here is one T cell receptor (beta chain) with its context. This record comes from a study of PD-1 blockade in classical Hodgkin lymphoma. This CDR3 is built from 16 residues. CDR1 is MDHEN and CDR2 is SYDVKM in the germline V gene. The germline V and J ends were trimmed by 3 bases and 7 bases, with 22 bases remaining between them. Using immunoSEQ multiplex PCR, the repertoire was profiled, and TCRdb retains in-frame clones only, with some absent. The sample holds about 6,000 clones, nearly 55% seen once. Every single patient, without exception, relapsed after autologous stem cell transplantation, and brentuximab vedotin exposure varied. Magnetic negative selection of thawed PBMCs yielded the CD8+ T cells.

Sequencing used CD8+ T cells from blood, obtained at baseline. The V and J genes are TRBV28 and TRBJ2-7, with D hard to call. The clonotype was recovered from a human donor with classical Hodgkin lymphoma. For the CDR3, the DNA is TGTGCCAGCAGTTTTATCGCAGAGACACCCAGTCGTGAGCAGTACTTC. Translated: CASSFIAETPSREQYF.